One and the same sample provided the 10 T cell receptor beta chains below, sequenced in a study of shared clonotypes between healthy human individuals. TCRdb's copy holds only in-frame clones and misses some; the assay was immunoSEQ multiplex PCR. Of millions of clones in the sample, approximately 92% were seen once. Sequencing was performed on naive CD4+ T cells sorted from blood. Documented subset: CD45RA+ positively selected. These receptors all stem from a man younger than 35 in good health.

This chain links TRBV5-4 with TRBJ1-6, with no clear D. This CDR3 contains 15 residues. In germline, CDR1 is SGHNT, CDR2 YYREEE (reference sequence). V lost 6 bases, J lost 6 bases, and 16 bases lay in between. The CDR3 bases are TGTGCCAGCAACGATTATATGCGCGGTAATTCACCCCTCCACTTT. Its translation: CASNDYMRGNSPLHF.

V gene TRBV6-1 combines with J gene TRBJ1-2, with 10 bases matching TRBD1. Looked up from germline, CDR1 is MNHNS and CDR2 is SASEGT. J was trimmed by 4 bases and V by 2 bases; bases with no gene match: 10. The CDR3 is made up of 17 amino acids. CDR3 loop: CASSESAGTGVIYGYTF. CDR3 coding DNA: TGTGCCAGCAGTGAATCAGCCGGGACAGGGGTCATCTATGGCTACACCTTC.

The count of this clone is one. The rearrangement uses TRBV7-2 and TRBJ2-4, with 8 nucleotides matching TRBD1. V lost 1 base to trimming and J lost 9 bases; unmatched junction nucleotides: 5. The CDR3 consists of 14 residues. Germline CDR1 is SGHTA and CDR2 is FQGNSA. The CDR3 sequence: CASSLGQGARIQYF. DNA of the CDR3: TGTGCCAGCAGCTTAGGGCAGGGGGCACGCATTCAGTACTTC.

V usage is TRBV5-1 and J usage is TRBJ2-7; 9 bases match TRBD1. Trimming took 4 bases from V and 5 from J; bases not matched to a gene: 4. Germline V gives CDR1 SGHRS, CDR2 YFSETQ. This CDR3 is built from 13 residues. CDR3 residues: CASSNRDRDEQYF. The CDR3 DNA follows: TGCGCCAGCAGCAATCGGGACAGGGACGAGCAGTACTTC.

CDR3 sequence (DNA): TGTGCCAGCAGTCTCACAGGGTTCACTGAAGCTTTCTTT. This gives the protein CASSLTGFTEAFF. The V and J genes are TRBV6-5 and TRBJ1-1; perhaps TRBD1 as D (6 bases). CDR1 is MNHEY, CDR2 SVGAGI, per germline. The length of the CDR3 is 13 residues. The V end was cut by 5 bases, the J end by 4 bases, with 11 bases between.

This chain uses TRBV6-1 with TRBJ1-5, with D hard to call. The V end lost 3 bases, the J end lost 6 bases, and 9 bases lay between the germline ends. The germline CDR1 and CDR2 sequences are MNHNS and SASEGT. The CDR3 runs 13 residues. Written as DNA, the CDR3 is TGTGCCAGCAGTGAGGAGATCATTCAGCCCCAGCATTTT. It specifies CASSEEIIQPQHF.

V and J are TRBV2 and TRBJ1-1; D is possibly TRBD1 (6 bases). The V and J ends lost 6 bases and 10 bases respectively, with 27 bases between them. Germline V CDR1 and CDR2: SNHLY, FYNNEI. This CDR3 has 16 residues. This CDR3 is CASSVEILDSPNLAFF. The CDR3 DNA follows: TGTGCCAGCAGCGTGGAAATCCTGGACAGTCCGAACTTAGCTTTCTTT.

The genes are TRBV10-3 and TRBJ1-5, with 7 bases lining up with TRBD1. The V gene's germline CDR1 is ENHRY and CDR2 SYGVKD. The CDR3 has 15 amino acids. Germline trimming cut 6 bases from V and 4 bases from J; bases unmatched to any gene: 9. The CDR3 here is CAISAGQEANQPQHF. The CDR3 DNA reads as TGTGCCATCAGCGCTGGACAGGAAGCTAATCAGCCCCAGCATTTT.

The V gene is TRBV28, the J gene TRBJ2-3; 11 bases are shared with TRBD1. Per the germline V gene, CDR1 is MDHEN and CDR2 is SYDVKM. J gave up 2 bases and V 5 bases, and 6 bases lay outside the gene matches. The CDR3 has 16 residues. DNA for the CDR3: TGTGCCAGCAGTCCCTGGACAGGGGGCAACACAGATACGCAGTATTTT. Translation: CASSPWTGGNTDTQYF.

A single count supports this clone. The chain employs TRBV2 and TRBJ1-6, with 9 bases aligning to TRBD1. The V segment lost 6 bases and the J segment 5 bases; nucleotides outside the gene matches: 2. This CDR3 has 14 residues. The germline V gene has CDR1 SNHLY and CDR2 FYNNEI. The CDR3 protein is CASSRDRDNSPLHF. The CDR3 DNA reads TGTGCCAGCAGCAGGGACAGGGATAATTCACCCCTCCACTTT.